This entry lists 28 T cell receptor beta chains sequenced from one sample in a study of cytomegalovirus exposure and HLA in healthy donors. Profiling relied on immunoSEQ multiplex PCR, and the TCRdb table lists in-frame clones only, not all of them. In the table there are about 180,000 clones, 86% of which are singletons. The source material was PBMCs. Receptors originate from a young man in good health and CMV-seropositive.

This clone was observed a handful of times. This chain links TRBV28 with TRBJ1-2; 8 nucleotides match TRBD1. V shed 7 bases, J shed 2 bases, and the junction held 6 bases outside the gene matches. Germline CDR1 MDHEN, CDR2 SYDVKM. This CDR3 contains 14 residues. CDR3: CASTGTGLNYGYTF. In DNA form, the CDR3 reads TGTGCCAGCACCGGGACAGGATTAAACTATGGCTACACCTTC.

The rearrangement links TRBV12-5 to TRBJ2-7; a possible D gene is TRBD2 (6 bases). V lost 1 base to trimming and J lost 4 bases, with 11 bases between them. From germline, CDR1 is LGHNT and CDR2 FRNRAP. The CDR3 has 14 amino acids. The CDR3 coding sequence is TGTGCTAGTGGTTTGGGGGGGGAAGAGTACGAGCAGTACTTC. It specifies CASGLGGEEYEQYF.

This clone has only one observation. The chain links TRBV4-1 to TRBJ2-7, with D perhaps TRBD1 (6 bases). Germline V CDR1 and CDR2: MGHRA, YSYEKL. Trimming pared 4 bases from V and 1 base from J, leaving 11 bases between. The CDR3 loop spans 14 amino acids. Here the CDR3 DNA reads TGCGCCAGCAGCCTTAGGACAGTTTCCTACGAGCAGTACTTC. It translates to CASSLRTVSYEQYF.

This chain connects TRBV30 to TRBJ2-7, with unresolved D. Looked up from germline, CDR1 is GTSNPN and CDR2 is SVGIG (reference sequence). This CDR3 region has 13 residues. V shed 0 bases and J shed 6 bases, with 12 bases lying between them. In DNA form, the CDR3 reads TGTGCCTGGAGTGTTGCACAGTCCGGCGAGCAGTACTTC. Protein: CAWSVAQSGEQYF.

This sequence joins TRBV6-5 and TRBJ1-1; the D is unclear. Germline CDR1 is MNHEY and CDR2 is SVGAGI. CDR3 length: 12 residues. V dropped 6 bases and J dropped 1 base, with 6 bases sitting between them. CDR3: CASRNWNTEAFF. DNA of the CDR3: TGTGCCAGCAGAAACTGGAACACTGAAGCTTTCTTT.

This chain joins TRBV19 and TRBJ2-2; 7 bases are shared with TRBD1. This CDR3 is built from 16 residues. In germline, CDR1 is LNHDA, CDR2 SQIVND (reference sequence). V shed 5 bases, J shed 3 bases, and the junction held 9 bases outside the gene matches. The CDR3 sequence: CASSSRKGAYTGELFF. In nucleotides, the CDR3 is TGTGCCAGTAGTTCCCGGAAGGGGGCCTACACCGGGGAGCTGTTTTTT.

This rearrangement joins TRBV5-1 to TRBJ2-3; 10 bases fit TRBD2. The CDR3 has 14 amino acids. Germline CDR1 reads SGHRS; CDR2 reads YFSETQ. Unmatched junction bases numbered 9, after V lost 3 bases and J lost 11 bases. CDR3 in DNA: TGCGCCAGCAGCTCCCTCCTTCTAGCGGGGGAGCAGTATTTT. It encodes CASSSLLLAGEQYF. Complete variable domain (other parts from reference TRBV5-1 and TRBJ2-3): KAGVTQTPRYLIKTRGQQVTLSCSPISGHRSVSWYQQTPGQGLQFLFEYFSETQRNKGNFPGRFSGRQFSNSRSEMNVSTLELGDSALYLCASSSLLLAGEQYFGPGTRLTVL.

The V and J genes are TRBV30 and TRBJ1-5; TRBD1 might be the D (6 bases). V was pared by 0 bases and J by 0 bases, with 9 bases between. The CDR3 loop spans 15 amino acids. CDR1 GTSNPN and CDR2 SVGIG come from the germline V gene (reference sequence). The CDR3 protein is CAWSVGQNSNQPQHF. The CDR3, as DNA: TGTGCCTGGAGTGTAGGACAGAATAGCAATCAGCCCCAGCATTTT.

This chain links TRBV7-9 with TRBJ2-1; 11 bases are a match to TRBD2. CDR1 and CDR2 from the germline V gene are SEHNR and FQNEAQ (reference sequence). CDR3 length: 15 residues. With 5 bases clipped from V and 5 bases from J, the junction kept 5 bases outside the gene matches. The DNA for the CDR3 is TGTGCCAGCAGCACACCGGGACTAGCGGACAATGAGCAGTTCTTC. Translating gives CASSTPGLADNEQFF.

The V call is TRBV30, the J call TRBJ1-2; 8 bases are a match to TRBD1. This CDR3 has 16 residues. The V gene end was trimmed by 2 bases and the J gene end by 0 bases; junction bases not matched to a gene: 8. Germline loops: CDR1 GTSNPN, CDR2 SVGIG (reference sequence). CDR3 sequence reads: CAWSRGRGQANYGYTF. As DNA, the CDR3 is TGTGCCTGGAGTCGTGGCAGGGGGCAAGCTAACTATGGCTACACCTTC.

The chain employs TRBV19 and TRBJ1-2; D remains unclear. This CDR3 comprises 13 residues. CDR1 and CDR2 (germline): LNHDA, SQIVND (reference sequence). V was shortened by 5 bases and J by 5 bases, with 12 bases between the two germline ends. CDR3 amino acids: CASSWRQVYGYTF. The CDR3 DNA reads as TGTGCCAGTAGTTGGAGGCAGGTGTATGGCTACACCTTC.

V gene TRBV2 combines with J gene TRBJ1-5; D is uncertain. Germline V gives CDR1 SNHLY, CDR2 FYNNEI. V lost 2 bases and J lost 7, with 9 bases in between. This CDR3 contains 13 residues. CDR3: CASSESHRQPQHF. CDR3 in DNA: TGTGCCAGCAGTGAAAGCCACCGCCAGCCCCAGCATTTT.

The chain recombines TRBV14 with TRBJ2-4; 7 positions match TRBD2. The germline V gene encodes CDR1 SGHDN and CDR2 FVKESK. Germline trimming cut 4 bases from V and 9 bases from J; bases unmatched to any gene: 12. This CDR3 is built from 15 residues. CDR3 loop: CASSPRGLGSSIQYF. The CDR3 DNA sequence: TGTGCCAGCAGCCCAAGAGGACTAGGGTCGAGCATTCAGTACTTC. Using reference TRBV14 and TRBJ2-4 for the parts outside the CDR3, the full variable domain is EAGVTQFPSHSVIEKGQTVTLRCDPISGHDNLYWYRRVMGKEIKFLLHFVKESKQDESGMPNNRFLAERTGGTYSTLKVQPAELEDSGVYFCASSPRGLGSSIQYFGAGTRLSVL.

The chain carries TRBV27 and TRBJ2-7; TRBD2 matches 7 bases. The germline gives CDR1 MNHEY, CDR2 SMNVEV (reference sequence). This CDR3 contains 14 residues. Germline trimming cut 5 bases from V and 3 bases from J; bases unmatched to any gene: 7. CDR3 region: CASSITGTNYEQYF. CDR3 DNA: TGTGCCAGCAGTATAACCGGGACTAACTACGAGCAGTACTTC.

The rearrangement joins TRBV4-3 to TRBJ1-2; 7 bases line up with TRBD1. V dropped 3 bases and J dropped 8; count of bases not matched to a gene: 6. The CDR3 runs to 13 residues. From germline, CDR1 is LGHNA and CDR2 YSLEER. DNA for the CDR3: TGCGCCAGCAGCCACAAACAGGGGTTAGGCTACACCTTC. This translates into CASSHKQGLGYTF.

CDR3 protein: CSVTGTDGTIYF. Written as DNA, the CDR3 is TGCAGCGTCACAGGGACGGATGGGACCATATATTTT. The V gene is TRBV29-1, the J gene TRBJ1-3; a possible D gene is TRBD1 (6 bases). Between the trimmed V and J ends, which lost 6 bases and 10 bases, there was a span of 16 bases. The CDR3 is made up of 12 amino acids. Germline assignment: CDR1 SQVTM and CDR2 ANQGSEA.

The chain recombines TRBV7-2 with TRBJ2-4; no firm D call. The CDR3 length is 14 residues. Germline CDR1 reads SGHTA; CDR2 reads FQGNSA. V was trimmed by 1 base and J by 2 bases, leaving 6 bases between them. As DNA, the CDR3 is TGTGCCAGCAGCTTAGGAGGATCCAAAAACATTCAGTACTTC. Its translation: CASSLGGSKNIQYF. Together with reference TRBV7-2 and TRBJ2-4, the CDR3 gives the full variable domain: GAGVSQSPSNKVTEKGKDVELRCDPISGHTALYWYRQSLGQGLEFLIYFQGNSAPDKSGLPSDRFSAERTGGSVSTLTIQRTQQEDSAVYLCASSLGGSKNIQYFGAGTRLSVL.

The V gene is TRBV7-6, the J gene TRBJ2-2; no reliable D call. The germline V gene encodes CDR1 SGHVS and CDR2 FNYEAQ. CDR3 length: 11 residues. V gave up 3 bases and J gave up 7 bases, with 3 bases separating them. CDR3 loop: CASSFVGELFF. The CDR3 DNA is TGTGCCAGCAGCTTCGTCGGGGAGCTGTTTTTT.

This chain links TRBV9 with TRBJ1-3; TRBD1 is a possible D gene (5 bases). The CDR3 is 16 residues long. With 4 bases removed from V and 5 bases from J, the gap between germline ends came to 19 bases. The V gene's germline CDR1 is SGDLS and CDR2 YYNGEE. CDR3 DNA sequence: TGTGCCAGCAGCTCACCGCCGGGGGAGCCAAGAAACACCATATATTTT. This codes for CASSSPPGEPRNTIYF.

This chain joins TRBV27 and TRBJ2-2, with D perhaps matching TRBD1 (6 bases). V gave up 2 bases and J gave up 1 base, with 11 bases separating them. The CDR3 has 16 amino acids. Germline assignment: CDR1 MNHEY and CDR2 SMNVEV (reference sequence). The CDR3 is CASSLIGTMNTGELFF. In DNA form, the CDR3 reads TGTGCCAGCAGTTTAATAGGGACAATGAACACCGGGGAGCTGTTTTTT.

The rearrangement links TRBV5-1 to TRBJ1-5, with a possible D match to TRBD1 (6 bases). Trimming shortened V by 0 bases and J by 5 bases, and 6 bases separated the two germline ends. The CDR3 loop spans 13 amino acids. Germline assignment: CDR1 SGHRS and CDR2 YFSETQ. DNA for the CDR3: TGCGCCAGCAGCTTGGACAGGGATCAGCCCCAGCATTTT. Translation gives CASSLDRDQPQHF.

The V call is TRBV6-5, the J call TRBJ1-5; tentatively, D is TRBD1 (5 bases). The CDR3 loop spans 15 amino acids. V lost 6 bases and J lost 3, with 15 bases in between. Per germline, CDR1 MNHEY and CDR2 SVGAGI. CDR3: CASRAVQEYNQPQHF. The CDR3 nucleotides are TGTGCCAGCAGAGCCGTACAGGAATACAATCAGCCCCAGCATTTT.

The rearrangement joins TRBV7-9 to TRBJ1-1; the D gene is possibly TRBD1 (6 bases). CDR3 size: 15 residues. V was clipped by 4 bases and J by 1 base, with 13 bases between them. Germline V CDR1 and CDR2: SEHNR, FQNEAQ (reference sequence). CDR3 sequence: CASSSLQGKNTEAFF. CDR3 sequence (DNA): TGTGCCAGCAGCTCATTACAGGGCAAGAACACTGAAGCTTTCTTT.

The chain employs TRBV4-1 and TRBJ2-1; TRBD1 matches 9 bases. The CDR3 loop spans 17 amino acids. CDR1 MGHRA and CDR2 YSYEKL come from the germline V gene. V lost 4 bases and J lost 9; bases outside the gene matches: 16. This CDR3 is CASSRTRDRVGRVEQFF. The CDR3 DNA reads as TGCGCCAGCAGCCGAACCCGGGACAGGGTGGGTCGGGTTGAGCAGTTCTTC.

The chain is built from TRBV2 and TRBJ2-5, with 9 bases identical to TRBD1. Germline V gives CDR1 SNHLY, CDR2 FYNNEI. This CDR3 comprises 12 residues. The V gene end was trimmed by 6 bases and the J gene end by 5 bases; junction bases not matched to a gene: 1. The CDR3 region is CASRDRGETQYF. The CDR3 DNA sequence: TGTGCCAGCAGGGACAGGGGCGAGACCCAGTACTTC. The full variable domain, rest sourced from reference TRBV2 and TRBJ2-5, is EPEVTQTPSHQVTQMGQEVILRCVPISNHLYFYWYRQILGQKVEFLVSFYNNEISEKSEIFDDQFSVERPDGSNFTLKIRSTKLEDSAMYFCASRDRGETQYFGPGTRLLVL.

For this clone: This probably arose from a read error, given a far larger clone one base away. The CDR3 region is CASSRDRVDTGELFF. The CDR3 nucleotides are TGTGCCAGCAGCCGCGACAGGGTGGACACCGGGGAGCTGTTTTTT. The chain joins TRBV5-6 to TRBJ2-2; 7 nucleotides align to TRBD1. The length of the CDR3 is 15 residues. Trimming cost V 4 bases and J 3 bases; bases outside gene matches: 6. Germline CDR1 and CDR2: SGHDT and YYEEEE.

V gene TRBV7-2 combines with J gene TRBJ1-1, with a weak D call TRBD1 (6 bases). This CDR3 comprises 14 residues. Germline V gene data show CDR1 as SGHTA and CDR2 as FQGNSA. Trimming removed 5 bases from V and 3 bases from J, with 13 bases in between. Here the CDR3 reads CASSLRQDYTEAFF. CDR3 nucleotide sequence: TGTGCCAGCAGCCTCAGACAGGATTACACTGAAGCTTTCTTT.

The chain couples TRBV28 to TRBJ2-7; no clear D. Deletions cut 3 bases from V and 5 bases from J, with 5 bases between. Germline CDR1 and CDR2: MDHEN and SYDVKM. The CDR3 covers 11 residues. CDR3 sequence (DNA): TGTGCCAGCAGTTTTTCTAACGAGCAGTACTTC. This translates into CASSFSNEQYF.